This record covers a single T cell receptor (beta chain). Its antigen remains unidentified. Full-length variable regions came from constant-region reverse primers plus semi-nested Nested Universal Primer A PCR. TCRdb itself ran the 5' RACE reads through MiXCR, one entry per CDR3 protein. In the table there are around 50,000 distinct CDR3 sequences, roughly 28% of which are singletons. The memory fraction was CD4+CD45RO+CD25- cells. The CDR3 covers 15 residues. Deletions cut 0 bases from V and 2 bases from J, with 8 bases between. CDR1 and CDR2 (germline): LNHNV, YYDKDF (reference sequence). The study, taken as a whole, reports: Tumor Treg TCRs overlapped most with tumor naive CD4+ cells.

The sample comprised tumor-infiltrating memory CD4+ T cells sorted from the breast tumor. Regarding subset: memory CD4+ T cells, CD4+CD45RO+CD25-. The chain employs TRBV15 and TRBJ2-1; possible D gene TRBD2, 6 bases. The TCR sequence derives from a female donor with breast cancer. CDR3 amino acids: CATSRDRGTYNEQFF. CDR3 coding DNA: TGTGCCACCAGCAGAGATCGCGGGACCTACAATGAGCAGTTCTTC.